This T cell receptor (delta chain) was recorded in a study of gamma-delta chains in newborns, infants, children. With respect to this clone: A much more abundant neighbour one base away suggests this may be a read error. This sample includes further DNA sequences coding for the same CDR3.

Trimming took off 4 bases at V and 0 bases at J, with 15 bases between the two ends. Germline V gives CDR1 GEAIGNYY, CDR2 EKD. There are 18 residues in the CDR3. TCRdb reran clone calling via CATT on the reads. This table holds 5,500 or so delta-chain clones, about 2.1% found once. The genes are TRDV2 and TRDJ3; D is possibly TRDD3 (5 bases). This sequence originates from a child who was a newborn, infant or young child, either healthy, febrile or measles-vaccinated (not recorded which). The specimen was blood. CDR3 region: CACDTGDPRSWDTRQMFF. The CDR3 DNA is TGTGCCTGTGATACCGGGGACCCCCGCTCCTGGGACACCCGACAGATGTTTTTC.